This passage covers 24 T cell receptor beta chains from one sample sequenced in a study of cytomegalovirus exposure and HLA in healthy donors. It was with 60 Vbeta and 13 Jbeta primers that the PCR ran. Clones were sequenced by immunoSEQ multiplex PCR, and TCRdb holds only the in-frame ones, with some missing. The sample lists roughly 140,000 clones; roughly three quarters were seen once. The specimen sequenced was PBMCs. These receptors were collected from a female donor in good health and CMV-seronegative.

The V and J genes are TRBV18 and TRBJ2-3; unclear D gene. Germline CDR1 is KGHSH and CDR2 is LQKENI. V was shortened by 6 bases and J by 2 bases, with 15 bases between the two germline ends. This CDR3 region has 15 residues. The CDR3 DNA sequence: TGTGCCAGCTCGACCTTTGGGCGCCCCACAGATACGCAGTATTTT. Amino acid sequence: CASSTFGRPTDTQYF.

The DNA for the CDR3 is TGTGCCAGCAGAGGGGGAAATCAGCCCCAGCATTTT. Encoded protein: CASRGGNQPQHF. The chain recombines TRBV6-5 with TRBJ1-5; TRBD1 is a possible D gene (6 bases). V was cut by 6 bases and J by 4 bases, with 7 bases left in between. Germline values: CDR1 MNHEY, CDR2 SVGAGI. This CDR3 has 12 residues.

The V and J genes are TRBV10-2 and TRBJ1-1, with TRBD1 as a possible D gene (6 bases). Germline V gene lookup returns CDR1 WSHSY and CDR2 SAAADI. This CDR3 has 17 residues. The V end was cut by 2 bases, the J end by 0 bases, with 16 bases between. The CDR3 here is CASSERGGSTVNTEAFF. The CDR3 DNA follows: TGCGCCAGCAGTGAGAGGGGGGGTTCGACAGTGAACACTGAAGCTTTCTTT.

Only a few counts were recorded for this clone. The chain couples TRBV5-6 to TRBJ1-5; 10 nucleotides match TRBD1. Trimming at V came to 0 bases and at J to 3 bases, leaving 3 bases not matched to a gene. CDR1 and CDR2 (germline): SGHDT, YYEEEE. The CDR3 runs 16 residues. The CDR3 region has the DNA TGTGCCAGCAGCTTGGCCGGGACAGGGGACAATCAGCCCCAGCATTTT. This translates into CASSLAGTGDNQPQHF.

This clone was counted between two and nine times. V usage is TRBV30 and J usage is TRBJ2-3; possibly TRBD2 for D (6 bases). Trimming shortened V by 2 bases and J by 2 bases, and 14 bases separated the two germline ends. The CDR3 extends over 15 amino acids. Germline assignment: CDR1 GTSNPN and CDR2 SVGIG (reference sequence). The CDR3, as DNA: TGTGCCTGGAGTCCCCTGGGGGGTGCCACAGATACGCAGTATTTT. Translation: CAWSPLGGATDTQYF.

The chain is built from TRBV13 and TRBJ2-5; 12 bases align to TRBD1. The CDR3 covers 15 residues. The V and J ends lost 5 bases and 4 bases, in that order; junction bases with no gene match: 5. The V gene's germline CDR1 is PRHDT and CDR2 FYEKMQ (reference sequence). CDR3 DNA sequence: TGTGCCAGCAGCCTGTGGGACAGGGGGCTAGAGACCCAGTACTTC. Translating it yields CASSLWDRGLETQYF.

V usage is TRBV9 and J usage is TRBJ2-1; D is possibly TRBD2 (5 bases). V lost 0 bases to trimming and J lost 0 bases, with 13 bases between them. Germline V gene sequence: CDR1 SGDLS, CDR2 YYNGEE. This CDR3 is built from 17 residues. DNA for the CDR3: TGTGCCAGCAGCGTAGGCCCGGGGAGCACCTCCTACAATGAGCAGTTCTTC. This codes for CASSVGPGSTSYNEQFF.

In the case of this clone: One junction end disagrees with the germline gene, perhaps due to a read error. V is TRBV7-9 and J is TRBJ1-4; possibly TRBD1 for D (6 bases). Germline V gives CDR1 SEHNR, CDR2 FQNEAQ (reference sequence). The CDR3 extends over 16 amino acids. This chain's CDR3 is CSSSSNSRGTNEKLFF. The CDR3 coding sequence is TGTTCCAGCAGCTCCAACTCCAGGGGAACTAATGAAAAACTGTTTTTT. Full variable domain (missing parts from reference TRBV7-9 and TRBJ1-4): DTGVSQNPRHKITKRGQNVTFRCDPISEHNRLYWYRQTLGQGPEFLTYFQNEAQLEKSRLLSDRFSAERPKGSFSTLEIQRTEQGDSAMYLCSSSSNSRGTNEKLFFGSGTQLSVL.

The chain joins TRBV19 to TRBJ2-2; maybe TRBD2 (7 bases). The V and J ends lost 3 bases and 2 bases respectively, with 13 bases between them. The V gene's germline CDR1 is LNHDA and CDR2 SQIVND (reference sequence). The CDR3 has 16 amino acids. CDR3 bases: TGTGCCAGTAGTATCCTGGGCGGGGGCAACACCGGGGAGCTGTTTTTT. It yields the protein CASSILGGGNTGELFF. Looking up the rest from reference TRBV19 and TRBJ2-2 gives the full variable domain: DGGITQSPKYLFRKEGQNVTLSCEQNLNHDAMYWYRQDPGQGLRLIYYSQIVNDFQKGDIAEGYSVSREKKESFPLTVTSAQKNPTAFYLCASSILGGGNTGELFFGEGSRLTVL.

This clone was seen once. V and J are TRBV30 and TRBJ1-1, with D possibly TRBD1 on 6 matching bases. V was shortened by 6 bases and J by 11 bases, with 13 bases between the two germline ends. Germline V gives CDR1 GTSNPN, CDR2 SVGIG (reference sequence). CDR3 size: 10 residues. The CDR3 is CACKQGMAFF. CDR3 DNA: TGTGCCTGCAAACAGGGAATGGCTTTCTTT.

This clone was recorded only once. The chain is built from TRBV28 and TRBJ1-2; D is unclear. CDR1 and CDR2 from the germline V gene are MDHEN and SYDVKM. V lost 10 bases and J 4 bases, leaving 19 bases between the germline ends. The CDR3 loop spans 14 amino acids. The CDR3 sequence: CATILERGFYGYTF. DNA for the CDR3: TGTGCCACTATTCTTGAGCGGGGTTTCTATGGCTACACCTTC.

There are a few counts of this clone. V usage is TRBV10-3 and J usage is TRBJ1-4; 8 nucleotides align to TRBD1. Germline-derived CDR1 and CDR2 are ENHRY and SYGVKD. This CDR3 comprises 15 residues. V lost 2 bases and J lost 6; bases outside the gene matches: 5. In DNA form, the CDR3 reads TGTGCCATCAGTGAGGTCAGGGGGCGGGATGAAAAACTGTTTTTT. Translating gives CAISEVRGRDEKLFF.

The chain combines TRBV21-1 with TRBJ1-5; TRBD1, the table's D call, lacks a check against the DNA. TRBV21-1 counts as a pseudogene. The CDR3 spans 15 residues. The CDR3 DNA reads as TGTGCCAGCAGCACCCGGACAGGGCCAAATCAGCCCCAGCATTTT. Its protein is CASSTRTGPNQPQHF.

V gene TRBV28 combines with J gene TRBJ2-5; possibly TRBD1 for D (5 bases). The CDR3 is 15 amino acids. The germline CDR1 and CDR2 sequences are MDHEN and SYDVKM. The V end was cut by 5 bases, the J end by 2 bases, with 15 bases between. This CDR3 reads CASSPRLRQQETQYF. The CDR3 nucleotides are TGTGCCAGCAGTCCTCGATTGAGACAGCAAGAGACCCAGTACTTC.

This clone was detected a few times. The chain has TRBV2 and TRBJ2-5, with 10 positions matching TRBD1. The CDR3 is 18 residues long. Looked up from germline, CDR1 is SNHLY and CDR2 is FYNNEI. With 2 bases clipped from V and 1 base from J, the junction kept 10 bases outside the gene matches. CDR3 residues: CASSETISGTGVQETQYF. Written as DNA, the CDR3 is TGTGCCAGCAGTGAAACCATCTCCGGGACAGGGGTCCAAGAGACCCAGTACTTC.

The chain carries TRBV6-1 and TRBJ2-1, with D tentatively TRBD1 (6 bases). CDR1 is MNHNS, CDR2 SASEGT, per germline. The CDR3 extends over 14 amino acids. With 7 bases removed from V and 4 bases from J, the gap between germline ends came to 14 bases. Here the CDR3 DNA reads TGTGCCAGCAATCGGGACACGTATTACAATGAGCAGTTCTTC. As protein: CASNRDTYYNEQFF.

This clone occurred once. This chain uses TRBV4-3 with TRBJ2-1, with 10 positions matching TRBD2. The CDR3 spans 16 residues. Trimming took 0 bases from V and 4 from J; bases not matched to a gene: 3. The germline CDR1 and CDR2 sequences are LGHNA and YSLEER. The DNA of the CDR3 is TGCGCCAGCAGCCAAGAAATTAGCGGGGGGTACAATGAGCAGTTCTTC. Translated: CASSQEISGGYNEQFF.

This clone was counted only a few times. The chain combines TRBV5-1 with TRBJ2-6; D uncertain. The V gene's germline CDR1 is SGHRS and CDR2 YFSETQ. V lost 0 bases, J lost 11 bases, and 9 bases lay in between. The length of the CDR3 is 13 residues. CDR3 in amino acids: CASSLAYQDVLTF. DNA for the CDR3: TGCGCCAGCAGCTTGGCCTACCAGGACGTCCTGACTTTC. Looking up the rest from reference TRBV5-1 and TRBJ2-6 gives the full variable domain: KAGVTQTPRYLIKTRGQQVTLSCSPISGHRSVSWYQQTPGQGLQFLFEYFSETQRNKGNFPGRFSGRQFSNSRSEMNVSTLELGDSALYLCASSLAYQDVLTFGAGSRLTVL.

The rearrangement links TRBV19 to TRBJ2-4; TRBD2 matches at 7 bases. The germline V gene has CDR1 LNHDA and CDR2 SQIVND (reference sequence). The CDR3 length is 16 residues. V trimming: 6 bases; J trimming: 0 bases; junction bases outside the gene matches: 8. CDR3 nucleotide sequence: TGTGCCAGTAGCCCCATGGGGGGGATAGCCAAAAACATTCAGTACTTC. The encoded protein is CASSPMGGIAKNIQYF.

For the CDR3, the DNA is TGTGCCAGCGTTGAGGGAGTTACGCAGTATTTT. The encoded protein is CASVEGVTQYF. The V call is TRBV6-5, the J call TRBJ2-3, with D possibly being TRBD2 (5 bases). V lost 8 bases and J 8 bases, leaving 11 bases between the germline ends. Germline CDR1 and CDR2: MNHEY and SVGAGI. This CDR3 contains 11 residues.

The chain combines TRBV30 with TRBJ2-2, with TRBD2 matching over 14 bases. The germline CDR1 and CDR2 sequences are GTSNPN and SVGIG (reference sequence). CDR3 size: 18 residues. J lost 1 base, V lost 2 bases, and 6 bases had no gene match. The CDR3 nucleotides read TGTGCCTGGAGTCGGGGACTAGCGGGAGAAAAGAACACCGGGGAGCTGTTTTTT. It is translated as CAWSRGLAGEKNTGELFF. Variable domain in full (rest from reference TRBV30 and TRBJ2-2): SQTIHQWPATLVQPVGSPLSLECTVEGTSNPNLYWYRQAAGRGLQLLFYSVGIGQISSEVPQNLSASRPQDRQFILSSKKLLLSDSGFYLCAWSRGLAGEKNTGELFFGEGSRLTVL.

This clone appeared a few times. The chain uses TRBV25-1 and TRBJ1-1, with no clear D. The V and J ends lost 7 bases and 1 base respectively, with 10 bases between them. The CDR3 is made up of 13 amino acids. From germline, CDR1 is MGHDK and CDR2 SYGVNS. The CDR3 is CASIGGGNTEAFF. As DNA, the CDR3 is TGTGCCAGCATCGGTGGAGGGAACACTGAAGCTTTCTTT.

This CDR3 reads CASSFLTSGNTGELFF. The CDR3 DNA is TGTGCCAGTAGTTTCCTGACTAGCGGGAACACCGGGGAGCTGTTTTTT. V usage is TRBV19 and J usage is TRBJ2-2, with TRBD2 matching over 9 bases. Trimming removed 5 bases from V and 1 base from J; junction bases left unmatched: 5. Germline-derived CDR1 and CDR2 are LNHDA and SQIVND (reference sequence). The CDR3 is made up of 16 amino acids.

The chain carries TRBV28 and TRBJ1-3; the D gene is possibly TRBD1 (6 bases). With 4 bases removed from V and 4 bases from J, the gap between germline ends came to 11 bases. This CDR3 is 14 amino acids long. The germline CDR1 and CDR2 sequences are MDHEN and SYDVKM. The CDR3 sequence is CASSSQGTGNTIYF. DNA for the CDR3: TGTGCCAGCAGTTCCCAGGGGACAGGAAACACCATATATTTT.